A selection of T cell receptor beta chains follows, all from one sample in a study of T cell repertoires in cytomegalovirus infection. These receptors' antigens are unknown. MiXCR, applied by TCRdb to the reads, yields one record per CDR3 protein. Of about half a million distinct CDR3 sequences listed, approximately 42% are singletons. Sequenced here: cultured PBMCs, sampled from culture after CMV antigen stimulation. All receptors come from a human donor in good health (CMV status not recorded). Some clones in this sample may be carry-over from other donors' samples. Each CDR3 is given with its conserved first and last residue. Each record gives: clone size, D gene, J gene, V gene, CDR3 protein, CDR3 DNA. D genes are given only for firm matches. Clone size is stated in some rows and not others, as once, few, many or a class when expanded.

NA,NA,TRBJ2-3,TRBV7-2,CASSLATQAQYF,TGTGCCAGCAGCTTAGCTACCCAGGCGCAGTATTTT
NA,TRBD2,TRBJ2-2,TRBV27,CASSFLAGGNTGELFF,TGTGCCAGCAGTTTCTTAGCGGGAGGGAACACCGGGGAGCTGTTTTTT
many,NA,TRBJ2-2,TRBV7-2,CASSLTAPSAGELFF,TGTGCCAGCAGCTTAACGGCCCCCAGCGCCGGGGAGCTGTTTTTT
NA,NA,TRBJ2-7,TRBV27,CASSLLGDEQYF,TGTGCCAGCAGTTTATTAGGGGACGAGCAGTACTTC
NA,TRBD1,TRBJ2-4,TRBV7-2,CASSLGTGLEIQYF,TGTGCCAGCAGCCTAGGGACAGGGTTGGAAATTCAGTACTTC
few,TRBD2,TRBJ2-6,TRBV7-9,CASSLLAGAVSGANVLTF,TGTGCCAGCAGCTTATTAGCGGGAGCGGTCTCTGGGGCCAACGTCCTGACTTTC
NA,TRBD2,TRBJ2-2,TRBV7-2,CASSLTRTSGRPSNTGELFF,TGTGCCAGCAGCTTAACAAGGACTAGCGGGAGGCCCTCGAACACCGGGGAGCTGTTTTTT
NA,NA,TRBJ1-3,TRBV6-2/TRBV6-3,CASSYSTGTDTIYF,TGTGCCAGCAGTTACTCGACGGGTACGGACACCATATATTTT
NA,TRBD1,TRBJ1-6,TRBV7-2,CASSPDRDNSPLHF,TGTGCCAGCAGCCCCGACAGGGATAATTCACCCCTCCACTTT
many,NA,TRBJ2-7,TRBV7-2,CASSLDTYEQYF,TGTGCCAGCAGCTTAGATACCTACGAGCAGTACTTC
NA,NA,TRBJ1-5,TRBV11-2,CASSLDGGRDQPQHF,TGTGCCAGCAGCTTAGACGGGGGCCGGGATCAGCCCCAGCATTTT
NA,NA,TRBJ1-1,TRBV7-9,CASSTPGAANTEAFF,TGTGCCAGCAGTACACCAGGGGCCGCGAACACTGAAGCTTTCTTT
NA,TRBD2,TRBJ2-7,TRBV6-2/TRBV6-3,CASETTSGSRYEQYF,TGTGCCAGCGAGACAACTAGCGGGAGTCGGTACGAGCAGTACTTC
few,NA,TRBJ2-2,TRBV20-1,CSARRTSRELFF,TGCAGTGCTAGAAGGACATCCCGGGAGCTGTTTTTT
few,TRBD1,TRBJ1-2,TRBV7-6,CASSSTGTGVWGYTF,TGTGCCAGCAGCTCAACCGGGACAGGCGTTTGGGGCTACACCTTC
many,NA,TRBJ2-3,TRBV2,CASSSGADTQYF,TGTGCCAGCAGTTCCGGGGCAGATACGCAGTATTTT
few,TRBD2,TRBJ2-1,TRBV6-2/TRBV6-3,CASRLTSGRAHEQFF,TGTGCCAGCAGACTAACTAGCGGGAGAGCCCATGAGCAGTTCTTC
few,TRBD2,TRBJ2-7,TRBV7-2,CASSFRGGGYEQYF,TGTGCCAGCAGCTTTAGAGGCGGGGGCTACGAGCAGTACTTC
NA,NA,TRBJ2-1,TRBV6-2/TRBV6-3,CASRDRGSAGQFF,TGTGCCAGCAGGGACCGGGGGTCGGCGGGGCAGTTCTTC
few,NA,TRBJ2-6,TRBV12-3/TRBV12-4,CASRSWGGANVLTF,TGTGCCAGCCGTTCCTGGGGTGGGGCCAACGTCCTGACTTTC
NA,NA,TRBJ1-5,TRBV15,CATSREASASLNQPQHF,TGTGCCACCAGCAGAGAAGCCAGCGCGTCCCTCAATCAGCCCCAGCATTTT
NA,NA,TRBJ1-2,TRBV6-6,CASTKVHSYTF,TGTGCCAGCACGAAGGTGCATAGCTACACCTTC
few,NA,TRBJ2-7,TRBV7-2,CASSFFGRLGYEQYF,TGTGCCAGCAGCTTCTTCGGCAGGTTGGGATACGAGCAGTACTTC
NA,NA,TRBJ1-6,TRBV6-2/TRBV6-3,CASSNGKTAYNSPLHF,TGTGCCAGCAGTAACGGGAAGACCGCCTATAATTCACCCCTCCACTTT
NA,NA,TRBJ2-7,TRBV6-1,CASRGPDFAQEGYEQYF,TGTGCCAGCAGAGGACCCGACTTCGCGCAGGAAGGCTACGAGCAGTACTTC
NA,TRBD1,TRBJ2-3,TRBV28,CASSPGQGADTQYF,TGTGCCAGCAGTCCCGGACAGGGAGCGGATACGCAGTATTTT
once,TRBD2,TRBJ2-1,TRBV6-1,CASSEGAGATSEQFF,TGTGCCAGCAGTGAAGGAGCGGGAGCCACCAGTGAGCAGTTCTTC
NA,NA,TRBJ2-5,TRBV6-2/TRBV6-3,CASSTQVLETQYF,TGTGCCAGCAGTACCCAGGTTCTAGAGACCCAGTACTTC
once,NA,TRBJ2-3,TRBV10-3,CAISGIRGTGRTDTQYF,TGTGCCATCAGTGGAATAAGGGGAACAGGGAGGACAGATACGCAGTATTTT
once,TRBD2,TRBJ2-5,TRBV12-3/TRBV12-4,CASSFSGRTGAQYF,TGTGCCAGCAGCTTTAGCGGGAGGACAGGAGCCCAGTACTTC
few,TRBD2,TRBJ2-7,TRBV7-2,CASRLAGVAYEQYF,TGTGCCAGCAGACTAGCGGGAGTGGCCTACGAGCAGTACTTC
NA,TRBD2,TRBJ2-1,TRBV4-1,CASSPKGASGRGAYNEQFF,TGCGCCAGCAGCCCCAAAGGGGCTAGCGGGAGGGGGGCCTACAATGAGCAGTTCTTC
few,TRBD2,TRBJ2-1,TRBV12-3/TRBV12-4,CASSFGGSSGRAGSYNEQFF,TGTGCCAGCAGTTTCGGGGGCTCTAGCGGGAGGGCCGGTTCCTACAATGAGCAGTTCTTC
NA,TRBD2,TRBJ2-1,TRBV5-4,CASSPVAGSYEQFF,TGTGCCAGCAGCCCGGTAGCGGGATCGTATGAGCAGTTCTTC
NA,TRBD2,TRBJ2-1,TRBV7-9,CASSAGGGYDNEQFF,TGTGCCAGCAGCGCCGGGGGGGGATACGACAATGAGCAGTTCTTC
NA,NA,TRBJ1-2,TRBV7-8,CASSLAGGHYGYTF,TGTGCCAGCAGCTTAGCGGGGGGGCACTATGGCTACACCTTC
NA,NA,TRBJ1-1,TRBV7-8,CASSPETGGTEAFF,TGTGCCAGCAGCCCCGAGACTGGGGGGACTGAAGCTTTCTTT
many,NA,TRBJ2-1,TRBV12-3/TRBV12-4,CASSLGYNEQFF,TGTGCCAGCAGTTTGGGCTACAATGAGCAGTTCTTC
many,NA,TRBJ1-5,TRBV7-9,CASSSGYSNQPQHF,TGTGCCAGCAGCTCGGGGTATAGCAATCAGCCCCAGCATTTT
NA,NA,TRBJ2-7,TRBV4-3,CASSQDPTATYEQYF,TGCGCCAGCAGCCAAGATCCGACAGCTACTTACGAGCAGTACTTC
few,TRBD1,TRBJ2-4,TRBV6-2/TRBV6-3,CASSRQGRYIQYF,TGTGCCAGCAGTCGACAGGGGAGGTACATTCAGTACTTC
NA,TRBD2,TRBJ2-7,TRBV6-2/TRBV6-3,CASRISGSSSEQYF,TGTGCCAGCCGAATTAGCGGGAGTTCCAGCGAGCAGTACTTC
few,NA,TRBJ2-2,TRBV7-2,CASSSRTSGNTGELFF,TGTGCCAGCAGCTCGAGGACCTCCGGGAACACCGGGGAGCTGTTTTTT
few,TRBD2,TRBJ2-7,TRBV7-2,CASSLSGRHSYEQYF,TGTGCCAGCAGCTTGAGCGGGAGGCATTCCTACGAGCAGTACTTC
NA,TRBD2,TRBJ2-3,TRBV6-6,CASSYTGLPSTDTQYF,TGTGCCAGCAGTTACACGGGACTACCAAGCACAGATACGCAGTATTTT
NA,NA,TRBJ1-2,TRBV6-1,CASSEEDFQGWGGYTF,TGTGCCAGCAGTGAAGAAGACTTTCAGGGTTGGGGCGGCTACACCTTC
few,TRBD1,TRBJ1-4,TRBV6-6,CASRGRQGLNEKLFF,TGTGCCAGCAGAGGGAGACAGGGCCTTAATGAAAAACTGTTTTTT
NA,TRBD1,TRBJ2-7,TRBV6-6,CASSSPGQGLAGSSYEQYF,TGTGCCAGCAGCTCACCGGGACAGGGACTTGCCGGGAGCTCCTACGAGCAGTACTTC
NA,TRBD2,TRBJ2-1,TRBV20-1,CSARVLGGGADNEQFF,TGCAGTGCTAGAGTCCTGGGCGGGGGGGCGGACAATGAGCAGTTCTTC